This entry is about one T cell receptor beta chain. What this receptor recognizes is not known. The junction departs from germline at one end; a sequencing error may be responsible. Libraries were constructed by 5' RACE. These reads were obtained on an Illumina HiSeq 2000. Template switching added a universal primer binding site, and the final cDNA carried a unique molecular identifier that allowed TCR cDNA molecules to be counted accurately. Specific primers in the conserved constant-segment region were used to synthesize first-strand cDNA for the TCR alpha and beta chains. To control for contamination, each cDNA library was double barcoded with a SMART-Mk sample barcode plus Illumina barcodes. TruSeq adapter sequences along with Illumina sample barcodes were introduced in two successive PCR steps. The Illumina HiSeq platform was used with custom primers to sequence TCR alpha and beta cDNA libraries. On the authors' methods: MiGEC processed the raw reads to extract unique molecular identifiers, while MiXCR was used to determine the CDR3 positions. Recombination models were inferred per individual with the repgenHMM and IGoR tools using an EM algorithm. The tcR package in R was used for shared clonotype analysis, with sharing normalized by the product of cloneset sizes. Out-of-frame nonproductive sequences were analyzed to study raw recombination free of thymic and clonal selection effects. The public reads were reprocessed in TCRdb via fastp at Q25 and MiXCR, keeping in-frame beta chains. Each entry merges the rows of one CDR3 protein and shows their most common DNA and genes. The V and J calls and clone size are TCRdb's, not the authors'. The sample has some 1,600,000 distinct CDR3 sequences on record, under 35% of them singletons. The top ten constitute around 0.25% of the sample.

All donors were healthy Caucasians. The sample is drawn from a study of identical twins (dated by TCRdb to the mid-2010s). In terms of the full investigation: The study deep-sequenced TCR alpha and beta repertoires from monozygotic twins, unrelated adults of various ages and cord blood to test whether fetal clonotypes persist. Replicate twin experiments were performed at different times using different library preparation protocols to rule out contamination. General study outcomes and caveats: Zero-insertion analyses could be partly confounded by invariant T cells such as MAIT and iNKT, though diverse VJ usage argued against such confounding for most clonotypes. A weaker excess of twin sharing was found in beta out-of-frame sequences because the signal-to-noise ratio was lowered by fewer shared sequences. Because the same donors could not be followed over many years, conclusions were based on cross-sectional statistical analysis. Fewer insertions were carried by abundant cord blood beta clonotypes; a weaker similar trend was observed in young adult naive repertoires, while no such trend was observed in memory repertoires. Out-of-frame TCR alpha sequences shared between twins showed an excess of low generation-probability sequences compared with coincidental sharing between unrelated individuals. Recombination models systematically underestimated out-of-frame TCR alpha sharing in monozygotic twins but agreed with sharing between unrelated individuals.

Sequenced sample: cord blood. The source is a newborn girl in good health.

The nucleotide sequence reads TGTGCCAGCAGCGTAGAGGACAGGGGGGGCTATGACTACACCTTC. It is translated as CASSVEDRGGYDYTF. This chain joins TRBV9 to TRBJ1-2, with 10 middle bases fitting TRBD1. For CDR1 and CDR2, the germline V gene lists SGDLS and YYNGEE. From cysteine to phenylalanine, the CDR3 is 15 amino acids long. CDR3 DNA is the only sequence kept; it has 45 bases, read in frame from the first base. Full variable domain (CDR3 extended with the reference TRBV9 and TRBJ1-2 proteins): DSGVTQTPKHLITATGQRVTLRCSPRSGDLSVYWYQQSLDQGLQFLIQYYNGEERAKGNILERFSAQQFPDLHSELNLSSLELGDSALYFCASSVEDRGGYDYTFGSGTRLTVV.